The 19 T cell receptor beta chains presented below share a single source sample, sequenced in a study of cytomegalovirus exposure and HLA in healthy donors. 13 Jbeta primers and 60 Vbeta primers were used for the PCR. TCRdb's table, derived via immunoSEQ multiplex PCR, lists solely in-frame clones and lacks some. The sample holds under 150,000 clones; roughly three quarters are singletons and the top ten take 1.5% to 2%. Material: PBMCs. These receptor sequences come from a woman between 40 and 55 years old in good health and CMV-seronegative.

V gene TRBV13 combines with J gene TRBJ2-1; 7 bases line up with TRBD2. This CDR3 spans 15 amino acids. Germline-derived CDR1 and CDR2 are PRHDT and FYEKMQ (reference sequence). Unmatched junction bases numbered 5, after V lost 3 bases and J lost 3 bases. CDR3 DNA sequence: TGTGCCAGCAGCTTGGGAGGGGCAGTCTACAATGAGCAGTTCTTC. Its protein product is CASSLGGAVYNEQFF.

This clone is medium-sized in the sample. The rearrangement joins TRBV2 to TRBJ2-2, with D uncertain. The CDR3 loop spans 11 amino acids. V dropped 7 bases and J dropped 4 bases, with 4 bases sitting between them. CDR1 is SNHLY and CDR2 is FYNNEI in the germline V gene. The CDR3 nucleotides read TGTGCCAGCACCCTCACCGGGGAGCTGTTTTTT. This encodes CASTLTGELFF. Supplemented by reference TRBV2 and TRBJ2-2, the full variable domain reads EPEVTQTPSHQVTQMGQEVILRCVPISNHLYFYWYRQILGQKVEFLVSFYNNEISEKSEIFDDQFSVERPDGSNFTLKIRSTKLEDSAMYFCASTLTGELFFGEGSRLTVL.

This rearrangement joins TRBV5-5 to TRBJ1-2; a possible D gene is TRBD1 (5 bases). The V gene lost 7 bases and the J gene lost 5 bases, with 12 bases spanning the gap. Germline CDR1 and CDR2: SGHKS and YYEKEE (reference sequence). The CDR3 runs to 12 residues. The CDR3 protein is CASLDTLYGYTF. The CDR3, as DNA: TGTGCCAGCTTGGACACCCTTTATGGCTACACCTTC.

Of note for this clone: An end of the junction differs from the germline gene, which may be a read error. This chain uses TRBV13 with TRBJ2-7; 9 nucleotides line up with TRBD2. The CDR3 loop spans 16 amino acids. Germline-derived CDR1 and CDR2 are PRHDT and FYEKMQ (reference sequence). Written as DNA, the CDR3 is TGCGCCAGCAGCCAAGGACTAGCGATAAGCTCCTACGAGCAGTACTTC. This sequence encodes CASSQGLAISSYEQYF.

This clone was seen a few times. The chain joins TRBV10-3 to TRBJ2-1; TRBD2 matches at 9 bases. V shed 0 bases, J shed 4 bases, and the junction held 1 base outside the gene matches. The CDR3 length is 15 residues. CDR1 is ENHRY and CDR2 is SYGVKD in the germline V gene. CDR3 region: CAISESLAGYNEQFF. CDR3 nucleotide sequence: TGTGCCATCAGTGAGTCCCTAGCGGGATACAATGAGCAGTTCTTC.

The CDR3 region has the DNA TGTGCCAGCAGCTTAGGCCACGGGAATCAGCCCCAGCATTTT. This codes for CASSLGHGNQPQHF. The V call is TRBV7-8, the J call TRBJ1-5; D not certain. CDR3 length equals 14 residues. V dropped 1 base and J dropped 4 bases, with 8 bases sitting between them. CDR1 is SGHVS and CDR2 is FQNEAQ in the germline V gene.

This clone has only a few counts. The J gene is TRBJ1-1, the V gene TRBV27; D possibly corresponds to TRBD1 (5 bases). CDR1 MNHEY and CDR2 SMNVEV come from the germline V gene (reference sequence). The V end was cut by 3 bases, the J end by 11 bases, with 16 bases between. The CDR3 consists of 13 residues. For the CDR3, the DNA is TGTGCCAGCAGTTTCGCAGCCGGACAAGCGGCTTTCTTT. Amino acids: CASSFAAGQAAFF.

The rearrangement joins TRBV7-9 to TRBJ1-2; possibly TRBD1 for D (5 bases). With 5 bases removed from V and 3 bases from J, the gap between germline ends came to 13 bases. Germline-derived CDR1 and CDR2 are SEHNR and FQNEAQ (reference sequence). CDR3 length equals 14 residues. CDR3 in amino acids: CASSPYGADYGYTF. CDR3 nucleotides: TGTGCCAGCAGCCCCTATGGGGCGGACTATGGCTACACCTTC.

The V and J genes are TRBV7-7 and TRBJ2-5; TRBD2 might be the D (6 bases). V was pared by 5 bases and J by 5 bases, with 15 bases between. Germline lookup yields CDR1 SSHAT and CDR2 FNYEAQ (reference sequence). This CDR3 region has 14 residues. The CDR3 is CASSQTARGETQYF. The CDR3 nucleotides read TGTGCCAGCAGCCAGACAGCCCGGGGGGAGACCCAGTACTTC.

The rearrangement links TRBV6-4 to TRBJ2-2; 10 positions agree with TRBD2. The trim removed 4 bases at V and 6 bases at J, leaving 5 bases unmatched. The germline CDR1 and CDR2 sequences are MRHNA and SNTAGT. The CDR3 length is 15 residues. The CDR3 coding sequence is TGTGCCAGCAGTGGTGGGACTAGCGAGTCCGGGGAGCTGTTTTTT. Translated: CASSGGTSESGELFF.

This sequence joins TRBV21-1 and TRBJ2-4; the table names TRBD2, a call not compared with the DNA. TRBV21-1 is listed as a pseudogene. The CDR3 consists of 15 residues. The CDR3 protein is CASSKRGGAPAIQYF. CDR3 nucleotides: TGTGCCAGCAGCAAGCGGGGCGGGGCCCCGGCCATTCAGTACTTC.

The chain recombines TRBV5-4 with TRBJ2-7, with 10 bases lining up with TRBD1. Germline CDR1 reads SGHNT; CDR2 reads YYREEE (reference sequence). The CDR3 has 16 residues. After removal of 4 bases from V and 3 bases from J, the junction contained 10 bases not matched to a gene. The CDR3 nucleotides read TGTGCCAGCAGCGTCGACAGGGGGCACCGATACTACGAGCAGTACTTC. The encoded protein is CASSVDRGHRYYEQYF. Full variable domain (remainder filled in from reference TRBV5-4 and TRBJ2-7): ETGVTQSPTHLIKTRGQQVTLRCSSQSGHNTVSWYQQALGQGPQFIFQYYREEENGRGNFPPRFSGLQFPNYSSELNVNALELDDSALYLCASSVDRGHRYYEQYFGPGTRLTVT.

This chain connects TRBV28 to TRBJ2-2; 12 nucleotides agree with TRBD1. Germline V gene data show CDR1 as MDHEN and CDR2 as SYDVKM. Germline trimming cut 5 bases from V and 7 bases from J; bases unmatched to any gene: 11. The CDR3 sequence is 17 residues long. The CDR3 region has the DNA TGTGCCAGCAGTCGTGGGGGACAGGGGGCGCCTGGCGGGGAGCTGTTTTTT. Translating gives CASSRGGQGAPGGELFF.

The CDR3 is CASSDGGTSGPWGQFF. The DNA of the CDR3 is TGTGCCAGCAGCGACGGAGGGACTAGCGGGCCCTGGGGGCAGTTCTTC. This chain uses TRBV9 with TRBJ2-1, with 12 bases aligning to TRBD2. The CDR3 contains 16 residues. The V gene end was trimmed by 3 bases and the J gene end by 12 bases; junction bases not matched to a gene: 13. Germline loops: CDR1 SGDLS, CDR2 YYNGEE. Full variable domain (rest looked up from reference TRBV9 and TRBJ2-1): DSGVTQTPKHLITATGQRVTLRCSPRSGDLSVYWYQQSLDQGLQFLIQYYNGEERAKGNILERFSAQQFPDLHSELNLSSLELGDSALYFCASSDGGTSGPWGQFFGPGTRLTVL.

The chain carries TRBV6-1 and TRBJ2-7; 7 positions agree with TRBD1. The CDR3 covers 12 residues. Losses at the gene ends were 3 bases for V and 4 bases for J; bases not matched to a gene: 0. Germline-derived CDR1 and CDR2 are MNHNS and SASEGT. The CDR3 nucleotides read TGTGCCAGCAGTGACAGGGGGTACGAGCAGTACTTC. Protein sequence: CASSDRGYEQYF.

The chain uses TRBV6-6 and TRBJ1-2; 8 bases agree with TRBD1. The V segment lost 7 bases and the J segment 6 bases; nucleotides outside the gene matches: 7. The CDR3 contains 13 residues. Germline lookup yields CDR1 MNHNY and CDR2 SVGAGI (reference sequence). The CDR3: CASINAGGDGYTF. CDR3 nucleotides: TGTGCCAGCATTAACGCAGGGGGCGATGGCTACACCTTC.

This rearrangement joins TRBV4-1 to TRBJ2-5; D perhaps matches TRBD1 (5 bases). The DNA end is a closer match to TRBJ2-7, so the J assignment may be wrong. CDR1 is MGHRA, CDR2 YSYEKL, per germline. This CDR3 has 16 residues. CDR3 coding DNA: TGCGCCAGCAGCCAAGGGTGGGGCGCAAGCTCCTACGAGCAGTACTTC. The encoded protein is CASSQGWGASSYEQYF.

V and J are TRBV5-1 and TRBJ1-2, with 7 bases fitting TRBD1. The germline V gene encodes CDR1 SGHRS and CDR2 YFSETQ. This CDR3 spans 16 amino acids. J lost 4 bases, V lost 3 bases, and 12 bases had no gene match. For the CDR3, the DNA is TGCGCCAGCAGCTCTCTGACAGGGAAGAGCGGCTATGGCTACACCTTC. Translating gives CASSSLTGKSGYGYTF.

Here the CDR3 DNA reads TGCGCCAGCAGCCAGGGGAGGGCGAACACTGAAGCTTTCTTT. This codes for CASSQGRANTEAFF. The genes are TRBV4-1 and TRBJ1-1; no definite D call. V dropped 3 bases and J dropped 1 base, with 9 bases sitting between them. Germline CDR1 reads MGHRA; CDR2 reads YSYEKL. The CDR3 runs 14 residues.